The 15 T cell receptor beta chains in this list originate from one sample, sequenced in a study of blood T cell repertoires in COVID-19 (dated by TCRdb to the early 2020s). The library was built by means of the immunoSEQ multiplex PCR assay. The immuneACCESS repertoire file appears here via TCRdb, limited to in-frame rearrangements. These files lack a portion of the clones; in checked studies, under half of the deficit traces to unresolved V genes, and the cause of the others is not known. This sample lists 110,000 to 150,000 clones; around four fifths were detected once. Around 6.5% of the sample comes from the top ten. What was sequenced was PBMCs or T cells enriched from blood (not recorded which). These receptors were collected from a woman between 40 and 50 years old who had recovered from COVID-19.

There are a few counts of this clone. This CDR3 is CASSQNSRQGGTEAFF. The CDR3 DNA reads TGCGCCAGCAGCCAAAACTCCCGACAGGGGGGAACTGAAGCTTTCTTT. This sequence joins TRBV4-1 and TRBJ1-1; TRBD1 matches 9 bases. CDR3 size: 16 residues. Per germline, CDR1 MGHRA and CDR2 YSYEKL. The J segment lost 5 bases and the V segment lost 2 bases, leaving 9 bases of the junction unmatched.

The rearrangement joins TRBV5-5 to TRBJ1-2; 10 positions agree with TRBD1. CDR1 and CDR2 (germline): SGHKS, YYEKEE (reference sequence). V lost 4 bases and J lost 7; bases outside the gene matches: 10. The CDR3 length is 15 residues. The CDR3 DNA follows: TGTGCCAGCAGCACCACCACCGGACAGGGGGTTGGCTACACCTTC. Translating it yields CASSTTTGQGVGYTF.

V is TRBV3-1 (or the pseudogene TRBV3-2) and J is TRBJ2-2; D uncertain. The CDR3 is made up of 17 amino acids. The V gene lost 5 bases and the J gene lost 1 base, with 17 bases spanning the gap. Per the germline V gene, CDR1 is LGHDT and CDR2 is YNNKEL (reference sequence). The CDR3 DNA reads as TGTGCCAGCAGCTTCACATTGCAAGCGTTGAACACCGGGGAGCTGTTTTTT. Residues: CASSFTLQALNTGELFF.

CDR3 loop: CASSRGAGGASGELFF. The DNA for the CDR3 is TGTGCCAGCAGCCGAGGGGCAGGGGGCGCTTCCGGGGAGCTGTTTTTT. The rearrangement joins TRBV7-9 to TRBJ2-2; TRBD1 agrees at 8 bases. With 5 bases clipped from V and 6 bases from J, the junction kept 11 bases outside the gene matches. The CDR3 loop spans 16 amino acids. Per the germline V gene, CDR1 is SEHNR and CDR2 is FQNEAQ (reference sequence). Using reference TRBV7-9 and TRBJ2-2 for the parts outside the CDR3, the full variable domain is DTGVSQNPRHKITKRGQNVTFRCDPISEHNRLYWYRQTLGQGPEFLTYFQNEAQLEKSRLLSDRFSAERPKGSFSTLEIQRTEQGDSAMYLCASSRGAGGASGELFFGEGSRLTVL.

Only a few counts were recorded for this clone. This chain joins TRBV19 and TRBJ2-2; D is possibly TRBD1 (6 bases). The germline gives CDR1 LNHDA, CDR2 SQIVND (reference sequence). The ends were cut back, 5 bases at V and 4 bases at J, with 11 bases in the middle. The CDR3 is made up of 14 amino acids. The CDR3 reads CASSSQGVTGELFF. CDR3 nucleotide sequence: TGTGCCAGTAGTTCACAGGGTGTCACCGGGGAGCTGTTTTTT.

The V gene is TRBV19, the J gene TRBJ2-2; D remains ambiguous. This CDR3 region has 12 residues. Trimming stripped 7 bases from V and 5 bases from J, with 8 bases between. Germline V lookup: CDR1 LNHDA, CDR2 SQIVND (reference sequence). The CDR3 DNA reads as TGTGCCAGTACACCGAGAACCGGGGAGCTGTTTTTT. This encodes CASTPRTGELFF. Based on the CDR3 plus reference TRBV19 and TRBJ2-2, the full variable domain is DGGITQSPKYLFRKEGQNVTLSCEQNLNHDAMYWYRQDPGQGLRLIYYSQIVNDFQKGDIAEGYSVSREKKESFPLTVTSAQKNPTAFYLCASTPRTGELFFGEGSRLTVL.

Comment on this clone: Mismatch with germline at one junction end may stem from a read error. The same CDR3 can be traced to other DNA sequences in this sample. The chain employs TRBV6-5 and TRBJ2-7, with D possibly being TRBD1 (6 bases). The CDR3 has 15 residues. Germline V lookup: CDR1 MNHEY, CDR2 SVGAGI. This CDR3 reads CASSYSGTLTYEQYF. In DNA form, the CDR3 reads TGTGCCAGCAGCTACTCCGGGACATTAACCTACGAGCAGTACTTC.

This chain links TRBV18 with TRBJ2-2, with TRBD2 identical over 11 bases. There are 18 residues in the CDR3. Germline assignment: CDR1 KGHSH and CDR2 LQKENI. Trimming took 5 bases from V and 1 from J; bases not matched to a gene: 9. The DNA of the CDR3 is TGTGCCAGCTCAGCTTCCGGGACTAGCGGAGTGAACACCGGGGAGCTGTTTTTT. Protein sequence: CASSASGTSGVNTGELFF.

This chain uses TRBV9 with TRBJ1-5; TRBD1 is a possible D gene (6 bases). V was shortened by 3 bases and J by 2 bases, with 9 bases between the two germline ends. Germline lookup yields CDR1 SGDLS and CDR2 YYNGEE. CDR3 length equals 14 residues. CDR3 coding DNA: TGTGCCAGCAGCGAGGGACACCGCAATCAGCCCCAGCATTTT. Its translation is CASSEGHRNQPQHF.

The chain links TRBV2 to TRBJ1-2, with D possibly being TRBD1 (6 bases). Trimming pared 6 bases from V and 7 bases from J, leaving 12 bases between. The CDR3 has 12 residues. CDR1 is SNHLY, CDR2 FYNNEI, per germline. Here the CDR3 DNA reads TGTGCCAGCAGCCCCGGGACAACTGGCTACACCTTC. This encodes CASSPGTTGYTF.

The rearrangement uses TRBV29-1 and TRBJ1-2, with D perhaps matching TRBD1 (5 bases). CDR3 length: 14 amino acids. Per the germline V gene, CDR1 is SQVTM and CDR2 is ANQGSEA. With 0 bases removed from V and 4 bases from J, the gap between germline ends came to 12 bases. For the CDR3, the DNA is TGCAGCGTTGAAGAGCCGACAGCTCTCTATGGCTACACCTTC. It is translated as CSVEEPTALYGYTF.

The chain uses TRBV9 and TRBJ2-5, with 13 bases aligning to TRBD2. Losses at the gene ends were 4 bases for V and 4 bases for J; bases not matched to a gene: 19. CDR1 is SGDLS and CDR2 is YYNGEE in the germline V gene. CDR3 size: 20 residues. CDR3 nucleotide sequence: TGTGCCAGCAGCAACCCGGGCAGGGAGACTAGCGGGGGGCTTGGAGAGACCCAGTACTTC. Translating gives CASSNPGRETSGGLGETQYF.

The chain employs TRBV18 and TRBJ1-2; 9 nucleotides align to TRBD1. Germline-derived CDR1 and CDR2 are KGHSH and LQKENI. The CDR3 consists of 14 residues. Trimming took 3 bases from V and 6 from J; bases not matched to a gene: 5. CDR3 sequence (DNA): TGTGCCAGCTCACCGTTACAGGGGGCGGATGGCTACACCTTC. Its protein product is CASSPLQGADGYTF.

This clone was recorded only once. The gene calls are TRBV3-1 (or the pseudogene TRBV3-2) and TRBJ1-1, with 7 bases fitting TRBD1. The CDR3 spans 14 residues. V was clipped by 4 bases and J by 3 bases; unmatched bases: 5. In germline, CDR1 is LGHDT, CDR2 YNNKEL (reference sequence). The CDR3 here is CASSPTGWDTEAFF. CDR3 in DNA: TGTGCCAGCAGCCCGACAGGGTGGGACACTGAAGCTTTCTTT.

The V call is TRBV30, the J call TRBJ2-7; tentative D call: TRBD2 (5 bases). V was shortened by 5 bases and J by 0 bases, with 14 bases between the two germline ends. This CDR3 is built from 14 residues. Germline assignment: CDR1 GTSNPN and CDR2 SVGIG (reference sequence). CDR3 amino acids: CAWSRGFSSYEQYF. CDR3 sequence (DNA): TGTGCCTGGTCCCGCGGGTTCAGCTCCTACGAGCAGTACTTC.